This is a list of T cell receptor beta chains from one sample in a study of T cells in narcolepsy. Repertoires were generated with immunoSEQ multiplex PCR, while TCRdb's copy carries only in-frame clones and drops some. Of 30,000 to 40,000 clones listed, around 86% are singletons. The sequenced material came from CD45RA- memory CD4+ T cells from PBMCs. These receptors were taken from a human donor with narcolepsy. The CDR3 runs from the conserved cysteine through the conserved F or W. D genes are given only for firm matches. A row's size may be missing; if present it is once, few, many or a size class.

CDR3 protein	CDR3 DNA	clone size	D gene	V gene	J gene
CASSQDLLSNRVLNEQFF	TGTGCCAGCAGCCAAGATCTTTTAAGTAACAGGGTTCTCAATGAGCAGTTCTTC	once	-	TRBV14	TRBJ2-1
CASSSRGTGLLGQYF	TGTGCCAGCAGCTCAAGGGGGACAGGGCTACTCGGGCAGTACTTC	-	TRBD1	TRBV5-7	TRBJ2-7
CAISDRGSGANVLTF	TGTGCCATCAGTGACAGGGGTTCTGGGGCCAACGTCCTGACTTTC	-	-	TRBV10-3	TRBJ2-6
CASSPSGLAKNIQYF	TGTGCCAGCTCACCCTCGGGGCTAGCCAAAAACATTCAGTACTTC	few	-	TRBV18	TRBJ2-4
CASGRSGTFGGDTQYF	TGTGCCAGCGGCCGATCCGGGACATTCGGTGGAGATACGCAGTATTTT	once	-	TRBV2	TRBJ2-3
CASLEAQGAPGANVLTF	TGTGCCAGCTTAGAGGCACAGGGGGCCCCTGGGGCCAACGTCCTGACTTTC	-	TRBD1	TRBV2	TRBJ2-6
CASSSQGRSEEKLFF	TGTGCCAGCAGCTCCCAAGGGAGGTCGGAAGAAAAACTGTTTTTT	-	-	TRBV7-9	TRBJ1-4
CASSLADIRETQYF	TGTGCCAGCAGCTTAGCAGACATCAGAGAGACCCAGTACTTC	-	-	TRBV5-4	TRBJ2-5
CASSFAGTTAGEQYF	TGTGCCAGCAGCTTTGCCGGGACAACCGCCGGGGAGCAGTACTTC	-	-	TRBV5-4	TRBJ2-7
CASSPSAGQETQYF	TGCGCCAGCAGCCCGTCGGCTGGCCAAGAGACCCAGTACTTC	-	-	TRBV5-1	TRBJ2-5
CASSLGRNTEAFF	TGTGCCAGCAGCCTCGGAAGGAACACTGAAGCTTTCTTT	-	-	TRBV11-3	TRBJ1-1
CASSPAKDYGYTF	TGTGCCAGCTCCCCGGCCAAAGACTATGGCTACACCTTC	-	-	TRBV7-3	TRBJ1-2
CASSPTGQVFGPYEQYF	TGTGCCAGCAGCCCGACCGGACAGGTGTTCGGGCCCTACGAGCAGTACTTC	-	TRBD1	TRBV28	TRBJ2-7
CASSHPPYEQYF	TGTGCCAGCAGTCACCCCCCCTACGAGCAGTACTTC	-	-	TRBV28	TRBJ2-7
CASSYARDGQKAFF	TGTGCCAGCAGTTACGCAAGGGATGGACAGAAAGCTTTCTTT	once	-	TRBV6-6	TRBJ1-1
CASSSMGGGAFF	TGTGCCAGCAGCTCCATGGGTGGGGGAGCTTTCTTT	-	-	TRBV5-8	TRBJ1-1
CASSPGSGIQPQHF	TGTGCCAGCAGTCCAGGCTCCGGCATTCAGCCCCAGCATTTT	once	-	TRBV6-5	TRBJ1-5
CASSLGGRASYEQYF	TGTGCCAGCAGCTTAGGTGGGAGGGCCTCCTACGAGCAGTACTTC	-	TRBD2	TRBV7-2	TRBJ2-7
CASSLGAGRPQETQYF	TGTGCCAGCAGCTTAGGAGCCGGGAGGCCCCAAGAGACCCAGTACTTC	-	TRBD2	TRBV11-3	TRBJ2-5
CASRGTDTQYF	TGTGCCAGCCGGGGCACAGATACGCAGTATTTT	-	-	TRBV7-6	TRBJ2-3
CASSGQGVANTEAFF	TGTGCCAGCAGCGGACAGGGGGTTGCGAACACTGAAGCTTTCTTT	once	TRBD1	TRBV6-6	TRBJ1-1
CASSSGRTDTQYF	TGCGCCAGCAGCTCCGGACGTACAGATACGCAGTATTTT	-	-	TRBV5-1	TRBJ2-3
CASSSGTGDEKLFF	TGTGCCAGTAGTTCGGGGACAGGGGATGAAAAACTGTTTTTT	-	TRBD1	TRBV19	TRBJ1-4